This record concerns one T cell receptor beta chain sequence. Antigen: not known. Some clones are missing from TCRdb's copy, which holds only in-frame ones; the method was immunoSEQ multiplex PCR. Among some 26,000 clones, around 85% were seen once, and the ten largest hold under 9.5%. The sample comes from a study of cytotoxic CD8 clonotypes in ibrutinib-treated CLL. Study in general: Of a cohort that held 11 to 12 relapsed/refractory and around 15 treatment-naive patients, some 17 were IGHV unmutated.

Whole-study findings and limits: Baseline clonality exceeded age-matched healthy donors and tracked circulating CD8+ T-cell counts.

After removal of 2 bases from V and 8 bases from J, the junction contained 10 bases not matched to a gene. Germline V gene data show CDR1 as SGDLS and CDR2 as YYNGEE. CDR3 length equals 15 residues. The material was PBMCs, obtained after 24 months of ibrutinib treatment. The clonotype was recovered from a human donor with chronic lymphocytic leukemia. The chain couples TRBV9 to TRBJ1-1; 9 bases align to TRBD1. CDR3 nucleotide sequence: TGTGCCAGCAGCGTCTCAGGGGGGACAGGGCGCGAAGCTTTCTTT. This encodes CASSVSGGTGREAFF.